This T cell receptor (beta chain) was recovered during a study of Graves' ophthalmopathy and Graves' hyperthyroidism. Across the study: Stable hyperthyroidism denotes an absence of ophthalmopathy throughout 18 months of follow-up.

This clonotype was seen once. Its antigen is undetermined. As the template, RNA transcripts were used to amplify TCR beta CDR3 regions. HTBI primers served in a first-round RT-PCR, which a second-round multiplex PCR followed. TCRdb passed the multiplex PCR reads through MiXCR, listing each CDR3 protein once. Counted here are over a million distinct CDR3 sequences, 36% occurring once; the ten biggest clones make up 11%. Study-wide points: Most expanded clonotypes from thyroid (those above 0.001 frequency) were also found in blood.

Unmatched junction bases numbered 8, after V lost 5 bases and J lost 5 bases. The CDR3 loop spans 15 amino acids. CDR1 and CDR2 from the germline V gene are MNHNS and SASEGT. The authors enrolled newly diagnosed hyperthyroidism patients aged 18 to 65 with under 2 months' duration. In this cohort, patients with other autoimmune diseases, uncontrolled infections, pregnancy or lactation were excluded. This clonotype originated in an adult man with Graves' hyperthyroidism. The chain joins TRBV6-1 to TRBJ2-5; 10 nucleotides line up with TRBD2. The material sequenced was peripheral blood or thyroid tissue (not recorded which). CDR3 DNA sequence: TGTGCCAGCAGTAGGACTAGCGGAGCGGTGGAGACCCAGTACTTC. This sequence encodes CASSRTSGAVETQYF.